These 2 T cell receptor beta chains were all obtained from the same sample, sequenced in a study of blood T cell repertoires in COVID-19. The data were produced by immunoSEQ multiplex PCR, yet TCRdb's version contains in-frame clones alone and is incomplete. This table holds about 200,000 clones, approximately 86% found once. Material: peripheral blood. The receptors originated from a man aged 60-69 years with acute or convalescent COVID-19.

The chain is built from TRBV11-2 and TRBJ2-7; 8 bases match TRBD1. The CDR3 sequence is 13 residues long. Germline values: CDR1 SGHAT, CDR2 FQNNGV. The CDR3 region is CASSLPSRGRVVV. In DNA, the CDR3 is TGTGCCAGCAGCTTACCTAGCAGGGGGCGCGTTGTAGTC.

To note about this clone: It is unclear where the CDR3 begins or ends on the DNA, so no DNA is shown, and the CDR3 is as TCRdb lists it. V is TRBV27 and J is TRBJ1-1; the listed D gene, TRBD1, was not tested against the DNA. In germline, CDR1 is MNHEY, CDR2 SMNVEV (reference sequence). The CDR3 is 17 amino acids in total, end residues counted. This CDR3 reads CASSLFGSGTVNTEAFF.